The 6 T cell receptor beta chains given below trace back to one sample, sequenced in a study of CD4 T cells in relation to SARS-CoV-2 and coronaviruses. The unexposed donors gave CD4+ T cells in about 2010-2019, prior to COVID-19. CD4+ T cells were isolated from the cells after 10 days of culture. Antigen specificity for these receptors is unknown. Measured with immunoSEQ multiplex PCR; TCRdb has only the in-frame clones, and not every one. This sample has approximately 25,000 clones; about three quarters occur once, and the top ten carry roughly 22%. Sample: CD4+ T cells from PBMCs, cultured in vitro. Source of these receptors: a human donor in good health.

CDR3 sequence: CASSPGAQETQYF. The CDR3 region has the DNA TGTGCCAGCAGCCCGGGAGCCCAAGAGACCCAGTACTTC. This chain connects TRBV9 to TRBJ2-5, with D perhaps TRBD2 (6 bases). The CDR3 extends over 13 amino acids. The V gene lost 4 bases and the J gene lost 1 base, with 8 bases spanning the gap. Germline assignment: CDR1 SGDLS and CDR2 YYNGEE.

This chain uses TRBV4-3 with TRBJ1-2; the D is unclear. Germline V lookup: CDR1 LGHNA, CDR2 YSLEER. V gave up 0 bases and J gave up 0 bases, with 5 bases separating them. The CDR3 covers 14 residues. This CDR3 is CASSQDSANYGYTF. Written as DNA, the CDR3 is TGCGCCAGCAGCCAAGATTCAGCTAACTATGGCTACACCTTC.

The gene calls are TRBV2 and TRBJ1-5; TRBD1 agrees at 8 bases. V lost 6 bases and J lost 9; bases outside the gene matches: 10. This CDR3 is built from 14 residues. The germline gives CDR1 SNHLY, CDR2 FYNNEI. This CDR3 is CASSNSGGQRPQHF. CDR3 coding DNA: TGTGCCAGCAGCAATTCAGGGGGCCAAAGGCCCCAGCATTTT.

The chain's CDR3 is CASSWDLGNTEAFF. The CDR3 DNA is TGTGCCAGCAGTTGGGACCTAGGGAACACTGAAGCTTTCTTT. The chain joins TRBV3-1 (or the pseudogene TRBV3-2) to TRBJ1-1; a weak D match, TRBD1 (5 bases). The CDR3 runs 14 residues. The germline V and J ends were trimmed by 6 bases and 1 base, with 12 bases remaining between them. The germline gives CDR1 LGHDT, CDR2 YNNKEL (reference sequence).

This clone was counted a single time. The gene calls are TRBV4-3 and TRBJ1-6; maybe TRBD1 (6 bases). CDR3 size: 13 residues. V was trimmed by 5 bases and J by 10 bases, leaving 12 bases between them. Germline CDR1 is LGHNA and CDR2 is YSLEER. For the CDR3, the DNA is TGCGCCAGCAGCTTCCGGGACAACTCACCCCTCCACTTT. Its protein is CASSFRDNSPLHF.

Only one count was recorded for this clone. In DNA, the CDR3 is TGTGCCAGCAGCCATGACCATTTTTACACTGAAGCTTTCTTT. This codes for CASSHDHFYTEAFF. The genes are TRBV3-1 (or the pseudogene TRBV3-2) and TRBJ1-1, with D unclear. Germline loops: CDR1 LGHDT, CDR2 YNNKEL (reference sequence). This CDR3 spans 14 amino acids. Trimming shortened V by 3 bases and J by 3 bases, and 11 bases separated the two germline ends.